Below, 16 T cell receptor beta chains from the same sample are listed, as sequenced in a study of T cell repertoires in cytomegalovirus infection. In TCRdb, the reads were re-called with MiXCR into one record per CDR3 protein. The sample has around 280,000 distinct CDR3 sequences; roughly 15% are singletons. The sample consisted of PBMCs. Receptors originate from a human donor in good health (CMV status not recorded). Some clones in this sample may be carry-over from other donors' samples.

This clonotype was detected a few times. The chain combines TRBV12-3 or TRBV12-4 with TRBJ2-1, with 11 bases aligning to TRBD2. V lost 6 bases to trimming and J lost 4 bases; unmatched junction nucleotides: 5. There are 15 residues in the CDR3. CDR3: CASRDLAGGYNEQFF. CDR3 DNA sequence: TGTGCCAGCAGAGATCTAGCGGGAGGTTACAATGAGCAGTTCTTC.

This clonotype was seen repeatedly, ten times or more. The V gene is TRBV7-2, the J gene TRBJ2-2; 8 nucleotides match TRBD1. Germline trimming cut 3 bases from V and 1 base from J; bases unmatched to any gene: 10. The germline CDR1 and CDR2 sequences are SGHTA and FQGNSA. CDR3 length equals 18 residues. DNA for the CDR3: TGTGCCAGCAGCTTGGAAGGAGTCGGGACAGGGAACACCGGGGAGCTGTTTTTT. It yields the protein CASSLEGVGTGNTGELFF.

This clonotype turned up a few times. This chain connects TRBV6-2 or TRBV6-3 to TRBJ2-2, with a weak D call TRBD2 (6 bases). Germline CDR1 MNHEY, CDR2 SVGEGT. The CDR3 covers 13 residues. V dropped 7 bases and J dropped 4 bases, with 10 bases sitting between them. In DNA form, the CDR3 reads TGTGCCAGCAAGGAGGGTTTCACCGGGGAGCTGTTTTTT. Its translation is CASKEGFTGELFF.

This clonotype was seen ten or more times. The genes are TRBV12-3 or TRBV12-4 and TRBJ2-1, with no clear D. The CDR3 runs 13 residues. Trimming stripped 3 bases from V and 3 bases from J, with 6 bases between. CDR3 protein: CASSFDFYNEQFF. In DNA form, the CDR3 reads TGTGCCAGCAGTTTCGACTTCTACAATGAGCAGTTCTTC.

The chain couples TRBV7-2 to TRBJ1-1; the match to TRBD1 covers 9 bases. The CDR3 runs 15 residues. From germline, CDR1 is SGHTA and CDR2 FQGNSA. After removal of 1 base from V and 7 bases from J, the junction contained 7 bases not matched to a gene. The CDR3 region is CASSLGNRGRGEAFF. In DNA, the CDR3 is TGTGCCAGCAGCTTAGGCAACAGGGGGCGAGGTGAAGCTTTCTTT.

This chain connects TRBV2 to TRBJ2-1; D is unresolved. V was cut by 5 bases and J by 8 bases, with 16 bases left in between. The germline V gene encodes CDR1 SNHLY and CDR2 FYNNEI. The CDR3 consists of 14 residues. Here the CDR3 reads CASSPPLQIHEQFF. In nucleotides, the CDR3 is TGTGCCAGCAGTCCTCCCCTTCAAATCCATGAGCAGTTCTTC.

This clonotype was counted at least ten times. V is TRBV10-3 and J is TRBJ2-6; TRBD2 aligns across 8 bases. The J segment lost 0 bases and the V segment lost 2 bases, leaving 0 bases of the junction unmatched. The CDR3 consists of 16 residues. Germline V gene data show CDR1 as ENHRY and CDR2 as SYGVKD. CDR3 residues: CAISEREGSGANVLTF. DNA for the CDR3: TGTGCCATCAGTGAGCGGGAGGGCTCTGGGGCCAACGTCCTGACTTTC.

The J gene is TRBJ2-3, the V gene TRBV7-2, with unresolved D. Germline values: CDR1 SGHTA, CDR2 FQGNSA. The CDR3 contains 17 residues. Trimming removed 3 bases from V and 1 base from J, with 17 bases in between. CDR3 amino acids: CASSLEYRPLGTDTQYF. CDR3 nucleotide sequence: TGTGCCAGCAGCTTGGAATACAGACCTTTGGGCACAGATACGCAGTATTTT.

The rearrangement uses TRBV23-1 and TRBJ2-7; D assignment may be TRBD1 or TRBD2 (5 bases each). TRBV23-1 is reported as an ORF; its role is uncertain. CDR3 length: 14 residues. V lost 6 bases and J 0 bases, leaving 12 bases between the germline ends. The CDR3: CASRSGADSYEQYF. CDR3 coding DNA: TGCGCCAGCAGATCCGGGGCCGACTCCTACGAGCAGTACTTC.

The chain couples TRBV20-1 to TRBJ2-7; TRBD1 might be the D (6 bases). The CDR3 is 14 residues long. Germline V gene data show CDR1 as DFQATT and CDR2 as SNEGSKA (reference sequence). DNA of the CDR3: TGCGCTGGACAGAGTGGCGGACCTCCCTACGAGCAGTACTTC. Its translation: CAGQSGGPPYEQYF.

This clonotype was counted ten times or more. An end of the junction does not agree with germline; a read error may underlie this. The V call is TRBV6-2 or TRBV6-3, the J call TRBJ2-4; TRBD1 might be the D (5 bases). The germline CDR1 and CDR2 sequences are MNHEY and SVGEGT. The CDR3 covers 12 residues. CDR3 loop: CSSSQGADLQYF. Here the CDR3 DNA reads TGTTCCAGCAGCCAAGGGGCAGATCTTCAGTACTTC.

For this clonotype: It may be a read error: a sequence one base away is much more abundant. The chain employs TRBV7-8 and TRBJ2-5; perhaps TRBD1 as D (5 bases). The CDR3 sequence is 15 residues long. V was cut by 6 bases and J by 3 bases, with 17 bases left in between. Looked up from germline, CDR1 is SGHVS and CDR2 is FQNEAQ. DNA for the CDR3: TGTGCCAGCAGTCCGTTTCAGGGAAGGGAAGAGACCCAGTACTTC. It translates to CASSPFQGREETQYF.

V and J are TRBV18 and TRBJ1-5, with D possibly being TRBD1 (5 bases). This CDR3 comprises 15 residues. Between the trimmed V and J ends, which lost 3 bases and 5 bases, there was a span of 14 bases. Germline V gives CDR1 KGHSH, CDR2 LQKENI. The CDR3 reads CASSPTAGVDQPQHF. As DNA, the CDR3 is TGTGCCAGCTCACCGACAGCGGGGGTCGATCAGCCCCAGCATTTT.

The sample holds many counts of this clonotype. The chain carries TRBV7-2 and TRBJ1-5; 7 positions match TRBD1. Germline CDR1 is SGHTA and CDR2 is FQGNSA. Trimming removed 5 bases from V and 3 bases from J; junction bases left unmatched: 7. The CDR3 is 15 amino acids. CDR3 protein: CASSPRTGDNQPQHF. CDR3 coding DNA: TGTGCCAGCAGCCCGCGAACAGGGGACAATCAGCCCCAGCATTTT.

This clonotype was picked up many times. The genes are TRBV27 and TRBJ1-2, with TRBD1 matching 8 bases. The CDR3 has 15 amino acids. The V gene's germline CDR1 is MNHEY and CDR2 SMNVEV (reference sequence). V was clipped by 3 bases and J by 6 bases; unmatched bases: 9. The CDR3 DNA reads as TGTGCCAGCAGTTTTTTCGGACAGGGTAGCGATGGCTACACCTTC. It encodes CASSFFGQGSDGYTF.

V is TRBV29-1 and J is TRBJ2-3, with D possibly TRBD1 on 7 matching bases. Germline CDR1 is SQVTM and CDR2 is ANQGSEA. V dropped 0 bases and J dropped 2 bases, with 24 bases sitting between them. This CDR3 region has 19 residues. The CDR3 loop is CSVEEPPSQGGTDTDTQYF. The CDR3 DNA sequence: TGCAGCGTTGAAGAACCGCCCTCTCAGGGGGGCACAGACACAGATACGCAGTATTTT.